This paragraph reports one T cell receptor beta chain. Method: immunoSEQ multiplex PCR; TCRdb's copy keeps in-frame clones and lacks some. The table shows tens of thousands of clones, with around nine tenths occurring only once. This entry comes from a study of blood T cell repertoires in COVID-19. This CDR3 comprises 14 residues. With 6 bases removed from V and 2 bases from J, the gap between germline ends came to 13 bases. The germline CDR1 and CDR2 sequences are SQVTM and ANQGSEA. The sequenced sample was peripheral blood. This receptor was obtained from an elderly woman with acute or convalescent COVID-19. The chain combines TRBV29-1 with TRBJ1-4; a possible D gene is TRBD1 (6 bases). The CDR3: CSVQQGSTNEKLFF. The CDR3 DNA reads TGCAGCGTGCAACAGGGTTCGACTAATGAAAAACTGTTTTTT.